The sequence of this TCR beta chain was determined in a study of CDR3 diversity in severe acne. Germline values: CDR1 SGHDT, CDR2 YYEEEE. The CDR3 totals 12 residues. Trimming pared 0 bases from V and 3 bases from J, leaving 4 bases between. This clonotype rates as medium-sized. TCRdb recomputed calls from the PCR reads with MiXCR, one row per CDR3 protein. The sample consists of some 84,000 distinct CDR3 sequences, 45% to 60% of them appearing once. Sample: blood. This TCR came from a male donor in good health, without acne. The gene calls are TRBV5-6 and TRBJ2-7; D remains ambiguous. The CDR3 DNA is TGTGCCAGCAGCTTGGGCTTCTACGAGCAGTACTTC. Amino acid sequence: CASSLGFYEQYF.